Given below is one T cell receptor (beta chain) in context. Its cognate antigen is unknown. This sample was taken from a study of cytotoxic CD8 clonotypes in ibrutinib-treated CLL. Points from the study as a whole: Before falling back toward baseline at progression, clonality had risen at the time of ibrutinib response. Baseline clonality, higher than in age-matched healthy donors, tracked circulating CD8+ T-cell counts.

Method: immunoSEQ multiplex PCR; TCRdb's copy keeps in-frame clones and lacks some. The sample contains some 140,000 clones, around 93% of which appear only once. Approximately 2 micrograms of genomic DNA came from cryopreserved PBMCs for TCR beta libraries. This CDR3 has 14 residues. V shed 10 bases and J shed 4 bases, with 17 bases lying between them. Per germline, CDR1 MDHEN and CDR2 SYDVKM. V is TRBV28 and J is TRBJ2-1; maybe TRBD1 (6 bases). The clonotype was recovered from a human donor with chronic lymphocytic leukemia. This specimen consisted of PBMCs, obtained after 12 months of ibrutinib treatment. CDR3 bases: TGTGCCACTGGCGGCGTAGGGGGTTACAATGAGCAGTTCTTC. The encoded protein is CATGGVGGYNEQFF.